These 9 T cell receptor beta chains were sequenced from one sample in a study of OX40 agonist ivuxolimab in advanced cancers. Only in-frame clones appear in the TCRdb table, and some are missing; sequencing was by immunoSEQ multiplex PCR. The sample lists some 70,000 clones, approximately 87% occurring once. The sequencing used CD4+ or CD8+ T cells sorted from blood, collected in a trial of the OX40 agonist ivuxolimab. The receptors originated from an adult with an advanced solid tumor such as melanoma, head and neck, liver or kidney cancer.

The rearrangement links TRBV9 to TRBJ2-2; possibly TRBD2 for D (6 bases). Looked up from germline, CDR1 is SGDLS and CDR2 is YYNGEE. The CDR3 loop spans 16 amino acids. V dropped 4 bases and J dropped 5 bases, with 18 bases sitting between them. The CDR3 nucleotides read TGTGCCAGCAGCCCCCATCGGGGGATTGGGACCGGGGAGCTGTTTTTT. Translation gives CASSPHRGIGTGELFF.

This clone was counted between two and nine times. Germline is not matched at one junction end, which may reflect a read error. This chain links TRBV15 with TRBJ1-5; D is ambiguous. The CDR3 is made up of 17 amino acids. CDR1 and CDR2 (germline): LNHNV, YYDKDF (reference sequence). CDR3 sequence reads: CATRREMAVDSNQPQHF. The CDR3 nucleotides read TGTGCCACCCGCAGAGAAATGGCAGTTGATAGCAATCAGCCCCAGCATTTT.

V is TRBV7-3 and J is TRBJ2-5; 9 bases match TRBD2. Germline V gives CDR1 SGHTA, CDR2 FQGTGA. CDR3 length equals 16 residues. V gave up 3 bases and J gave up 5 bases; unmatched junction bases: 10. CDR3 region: CASSFKSGGTLETQYF. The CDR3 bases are TGTGCCAGCAGCTTTAAAAGCGGGGGGACCTTGGAGACCCAGTACTTC.

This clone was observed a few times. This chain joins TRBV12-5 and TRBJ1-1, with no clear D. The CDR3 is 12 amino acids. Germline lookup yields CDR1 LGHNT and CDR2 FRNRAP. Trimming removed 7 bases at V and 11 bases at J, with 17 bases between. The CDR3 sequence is CASATGSWRAFF. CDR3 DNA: TGTGCTAGTGCCACGGGCTCGTGGCGGGCTTTCTTT.

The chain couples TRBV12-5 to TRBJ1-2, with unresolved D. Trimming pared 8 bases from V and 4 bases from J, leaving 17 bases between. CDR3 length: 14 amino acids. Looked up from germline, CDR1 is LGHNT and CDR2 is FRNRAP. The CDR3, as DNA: TGTGCTAGTCGACACGGAACAGACGCCTATGGCTACACCTTC. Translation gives CASRHGTDAYGYTF.

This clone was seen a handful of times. The CDR3 reads CASTSDGDREGYNEQFF. The CDR3 region has the DNA TGTGCCAGCACCTCAGACGGGGACAGGGAGGGGTACAATGAGCAGTTCTTC. The rearrangement links TRBV21-1 to TRBJ2-1; the DNA was not compared with TRBD1, the D call given in the table. TRBV21-1 constitutes a pseudogene. This CDR3 has 17 residues.

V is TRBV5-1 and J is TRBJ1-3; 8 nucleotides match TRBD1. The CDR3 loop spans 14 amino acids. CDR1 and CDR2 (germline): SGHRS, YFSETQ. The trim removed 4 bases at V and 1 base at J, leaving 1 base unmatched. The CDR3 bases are TGCGCCAGCAGCGACAGGGGATCTGGAAACACCATATATTTT. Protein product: CASSDRGSGNTIYF.

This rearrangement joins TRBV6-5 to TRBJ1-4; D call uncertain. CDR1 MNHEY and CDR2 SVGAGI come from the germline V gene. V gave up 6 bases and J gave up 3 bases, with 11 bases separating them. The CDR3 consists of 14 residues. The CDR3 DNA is TGTGCCAGCAGCCAGACGGGTGCTAATGAAAAACTGTTTTTT. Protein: CASSQTGANEKLFF.

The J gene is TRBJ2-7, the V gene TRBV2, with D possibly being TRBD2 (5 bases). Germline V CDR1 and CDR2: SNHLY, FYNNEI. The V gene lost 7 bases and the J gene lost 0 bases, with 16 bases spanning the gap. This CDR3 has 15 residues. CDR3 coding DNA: TGTGCCAGCAAGAAAGAGGGCCAGAGCTCCTACGAGCAGTACTTC. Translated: CASKKEGQSSYEQYF.